This is a list of T cell receptor beta chains from one sample in a study of blood T cell repertoires in COVID-19. Assay: immunoSEQ multiplex PCR; the TCRdb copy retains only in-frame clones and omits some. This table holds more than 250,000 clones, roughly nine tenths found once. The sequenced sample consisted of PBMCs or T cells enriched from blood (not recorded which). Receptors originate from a woman under 30 who had recovered from COVID-19. CDR3s include the opening cysteine and the closing phenylalanine or tryptophan. Fields, in order: V gene, clone size, D gene, J gene, CDR3 protein, CDR3 DNA. The D gene is left open where the match is weak. Where a row states a size, it is once, few, many or the class of an expanded clone; other rows omit it.

v_gene: TRBV30
abundance: -
d_gene: TRBD1
j_gene: TRBJ1-6
CDR3aa: CAWNGQGAFRDSPLHF
CDR3nt: TGTGCCTGGAATGGACAGGGGGCCTTTCGGGATTCACCCCTCCACTTT

v_gene: TRBV7-9
abundance: -
d_gene: TRBD1
j_gene: TRBJ1-3
CDR3aa: CASSPTGTVSGNTIYF
CDR3nt: TGTGCCAGCAGCCCAACTGGGACAGTCTCTGGAAACACCATATATTTT

v_gene: TRBV6-1
abundance: -
d_gene: -
j_gene: TRBJ2-6
CDR3aa: CATRESTGANVLTF
CDR3nt: TGTGCCACCCGTGAATCCACTGGGGCCAACGTCCTGACTTTC

v_gene: TRBV19
abundance: few
d_gene: TRBD1
j_gene: TRBJ1-2
CDR3aa: CASRTGTNGYTF
CDR3nt: TGTGCCAGTAGGACAGGGACCAATGGCTACACCTTC

v_gene: TRBV19
abundance: -
d_gene: TRBD1
j_gene: TRBJ1-5
CDR3aa: CASSYTGVSNQPQHF
CDR3nt: TGTGCCAGTAGTTATACAGGGGTCAGCAATCAGCCCCAGCATTTT

v_gene: TRBV5-4
abundance: -
d_gene: TRBD1
j_gene: TRBJ1-1
CDR3aa: CASSPRGTEAFF
CDR3nt: TGTGCCAGCAGCCCCAGGGGGACTGAAGCTTTCTTT

v_gene: TRBV12-3/TRBV12-4
abundance: -
d_gene: -
j_gene: TRBJ1-1
CDR3aa: CASSPGGLEAFF
CDR3nt: TGTGCCAGCAGCCCCGGCGGCCTTGAAGCTTTCTTT

v_gene: TRBV7-8
abundance: -
d_gene: -
j_gene: TRBJ1-4
CDR3aa: CASSLGGGEPEKLFF
CDR3nt: TGTGCCAGCAGCTTAGGTGGCGGGGAGCCCGAAAAACTGTTTTTT

v_gene: TRBV5-1
abundance: -
d_gene: TRBD2
j_gene: TRBJ2-1
CDR3aa: CASSLGLGEGKEQFF
CDR3nt: TGCGCCAGCAGCTTGGGACTAGGGGAGGGGAAGGAGCAGTTCTTC

v_gene: TRBV10-3
abundance: -
d_gene: TRBD2
j_gene: TRBJ2-7
CDR3aa: CAISDLPPSGSFEQYF
CDR3nt: TGTGCCATCAGTGACCTCCCCCCTAGCGGGAGTTTCGAGCAGTACTTC

v_gene: TRBV15
abundance: -
d_gene: -
j_gene: TRBJ2-2
CDR3aa: CATSIPGITGELFF
CDR3nt: TGTGCCACCAGCATTCCCGGGATCACCGGGGAGCTGTTTTTT

v_gene: TRBV7-9
abundance: -
d_gene: -
j_gene: TRBJ1-4
CDR3aa: CASSSLNEKLFF
CDR3nt: TGTGCCAGCAGCTCCCTTAATGAAAAACTGTTTTTT

v_gene: TRBV5-1
abundance: -
d_gene: -
j_gene: TRBJ2-5
CDR3aa: CASSLDTLPQETQYF
CDR3nt: TGCGCCAGCAGCTTGGACACCCTGCCACAAGAGACCCAGTACTTC

v_gene: TRBV7-2
abundance: once
d_gene: -
j_gene: TRBJ2-1
CDR3aa: CASSLSTGNNEQFF
CDR3nt: TGTGCCAGCAGCTTATCGACGGGAAACAATGAGCAGTTCTTC

v_gene: TRBV18
abundance: -
d_gene: TRBD2
j_gene: TRBJ2-1
CDR3aa: CASSPLGRTSGGAWNEQFF
CDR3nt: TGTGCCAGCTCACCATTGGGCCGAACTAGCGGGGGGGCGTGGAATGAGCAGTTCTTC

v_gene: TRBV5-5
abundance: -
d_gene: -
j_gene: TRBJ1-4
CDR3aa: CASRSGVPATNEKLFF
CDR3nt: TGTGCCAGCAGGTCCGGAGTACCTGCAACTAATGAAAAACTGTTTTTT